Listed here is a single T cell receptor beta chain. Its antigen is not known. At one end, the junction sequence differs from germline, possibly due to a read error. There are 14 residues in the CDR3. Germline V CDR1 and CDR2: MNHEY, SVGEGT. The data originate from a study of T cell repertoires in cytomegalovirus infection. Across the whole study: Public TCR beta signatures marked donors with CMV infection and the matching HLA. Whole-study findings and limits: CMV-specific TCR beta clonotypes restricted by HLA-C were the ones dominating the ex vivo response.

TCRdb re-called the reads with MiXCR, one entry per CDR3 protein. The sample shows some 400,000 distinct CDR3 sequences, about 33% of them seen only once. The sequenced sample consisted of PBMCs. J is TRBJ2-3 and V is TRBV6-2 or TRBV6-3; D is unclear. The source of this sequence is a human donor in good health (CMV status not recorded). Some clones in this sample may be carry-over from other donors' samples. In nucleotides, the CDR3 is TGTGCCAGAAGTTACTCGACGGTGCCAGATACGCAGTATTTT. This sequence encodes CARSYSTVPDTQYF.